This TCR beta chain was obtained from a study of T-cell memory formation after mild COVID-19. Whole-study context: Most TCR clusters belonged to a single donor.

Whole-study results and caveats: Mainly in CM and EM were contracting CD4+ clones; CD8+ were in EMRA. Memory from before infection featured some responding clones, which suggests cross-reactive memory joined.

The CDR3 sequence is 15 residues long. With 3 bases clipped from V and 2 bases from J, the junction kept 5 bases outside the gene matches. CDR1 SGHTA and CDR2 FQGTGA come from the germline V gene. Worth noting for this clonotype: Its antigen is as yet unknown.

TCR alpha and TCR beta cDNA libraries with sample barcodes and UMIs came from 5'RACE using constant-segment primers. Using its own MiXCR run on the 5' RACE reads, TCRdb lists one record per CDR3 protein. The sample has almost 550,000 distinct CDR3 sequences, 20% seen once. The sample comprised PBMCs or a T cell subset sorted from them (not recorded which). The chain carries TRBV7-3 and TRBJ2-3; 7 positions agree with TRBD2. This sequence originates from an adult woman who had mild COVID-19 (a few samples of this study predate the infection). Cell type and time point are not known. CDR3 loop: CASSFVAGTTDTQYF. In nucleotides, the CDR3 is TGTGCCAGCAGCTTCGTAGCGGGTACCACAGATACGCAGTATTTT.